This entry concerns a single T cell receptor (beta chain). The target of this receptor is not known. Base qualities are missing; no much larger clone stands one base away. V was cut back by 7 bases and J by 2 bases, leaving a gap of 13 bases between them. CDR1 and CDR2 (DFQATT, SNEGSKA) derive from the germline V gene (reference sequence). Including cysteine and phenylalanine, the CDR3 has 13 amino acids. The sequence is cut down to CDR3 DNA, 39 bases in frame from base 1. This entry is derived from a study of blood T cells in healthy people across ages (dated by TCRdb to about 2015). With respect to the entire study: In model experiments, template switching captured roughly one uniquely barcoded TCR beta cDNA molecule for every two T cells. The donors were split into four age groups: young (average 16 years), middle-aged (about 40), aged (approximately 60) and long-lived (approximately 80). Using deep sequencing normalized with unique cDNA molecular identifiers, the study measured how TCR beta repertoire diversity changes with age. Two additional independent replicas of 1 million unique cDNA reads from the same blood draw were analyzed for two donors (one aged 18 to 30 and one aged 80 or older).

Donors were a few dozen systemically healthy Caucasian individuals from Russia aged roughly 6 to 90 years. Each donor gave about 11 milliliters of peripheral blood, drawn into EDTA-treated Vacutainer tubes. Ficoll-Paque density-gradient centrifugation was used to isolate PBMCs, with at least 6 million obtained per sample. Total RNA was extracted from PBMCs with Trizol reagent, with at least 5 micrograms obtained per sample. For every donor, flow cytometry on a PBMC aliquot measured the percentage of naive CD45RAhigh/CD27high T cells. Library preparation was by 5' RACE. The data were produced on an Illumina HiSeq 2500. A second PCR of roughly 7 to 12 cycles was run with a J-beta primer mix and a sample-barcoded 5' primer. Each TCR beta cDNA molecule received a unique molecular identifier from a template-switch 5' adaptor carrying 12 random nucleotides. Each sample yielded at least 2.5 million CDR3-containing paired-end reads. All of the RNA was converted into first-strand cDNA using the Mint cDNA synthesis kit, with a TRBC-specific oligonucleotide serving as the primer. All cDNA was treated with uracil-DNA glycosylase and then went through a first 18-cycle PCR with the universal primers M1SS and BC2_uni_R. The original pipeline was this. For normalization, 1 million high-quality reads were randomly selected from each sample, with every read carrying a distinct molecular identifier. Instead of being binned into consensus sequences, reads with shared molecular identifiers were discarded. CDR3 identification, clonotype clustering and error correction used MiTCR with a Q25 quality threshold and the strictest error-elimination algorithm. Lower-bound total TCR beta diversity was estimated with a nonparametric unseen species model using Euler transformation. TCRdb reran the public reads through fastp at Q25 and MiXCR, keeping productive beta chains. Merged by CDR3 protein, the rows form single entries marked with the most common genes and DNA. Clone size and V and J calls follow TCRdb, not the original study. The sample records around 1,000,000 distinct CDR3 sequences, less than 25% of which are singletons. 0.65% to 0.95% of the sample rests with the top ten.

Here is what the overall study found, with its caveats: As age increased, observed TCR beta diversity per million T cells dropped in a roughly linear way, and a significant reduction was already evident by age 40. Estimates of total diversity based on one million sequenced T cells were considered lower bounds and underestimates. The long-lived group showed more naive CD4+ T cells, fewer expanded clones and increased TCR diversity than the aged group, suggesting age selection. The CMV infection status of donors was not known, potentially confounding age-related changes in expanded clonotypes. Bulk unsorted PBMC profiling prevented conclusive comparison of naive and antigen-experienced compartments. There was a strong correlation between observed TCR beta diversity and the percentage of naive T cells measured by flow cytometry.

In addition, the sample was reused for a study of T cells of mothers and their children. The second paper states: Nine systemically healthy Caucasian individuals, comprising three mothers and their six children, were included as donors. cDNA synthesis used all of the extracted RNA, with around 1.6 ug of RNA in each 15 ul reaction. Sample barcodes and 2-4 random nucleotides were added via the M1S primer in the second PCR. Over 8 million TCR beta CDR3 reads came from each mother, compared with around 3 million reads from each child. Thymic selection shapes the output of TCR recombination in a similar way in related and unrelated pairs, and inherited differences have a minor effect. Normalized repertoire overlap was always slightly but never significantly higher in related than unrelated mother-child pairs. Persistent microchimeric T cell clones were not detected, at a sensitivity of 85 to 100 clones per million clonotypes. To look for features that set related mother-child pairs apart from unrelated individuals, the researchers ran deep NGS to compare the TCR beta repertoires of mothers and children. The mean age was around 40 +/- 4 years for the mothers and approximately 11 +/- 4 years for the children. Libraries were sequenced on Illumina HiSeq 2000 with 100+100 nt paired-end reads after adapter ligation with NEBNext reagents. To avoid cross-contamination, the mother libraries and the child libraries were prepared a month apart and sequenced in separate runs. For each donor, between about 450,000 and 2,300,000 distinct TCR beta clonotypes were identified. Naive TCR beta clonotypes were estimated from low-frequency clonotypes matched to each donor's FACS-determined naive share, without sorting.

In this chain, TRBV20-1 is recombined with TRBJ2-3; the D gene is perhaps TRBD2, on 5 matching bases. The sequencing sample was made of blood. This clonotype originated in a girl aged 2 to 10 in good health. The CDR3: CSERRVDTDTQYF. The DNA is TGCAGTGAGAGGCGGGTTGACACAGATACGCAGTATTTT.